This TCR beta chain was identified during a study of early T cells in non-severe SARS-CoV-2 infection. Study results and caveats: Matching results from VDJdb favored anti-spike CD8 responses, leaving private and CD4 specificities undetected.

The library protocol tagged individual cDNA molecules with unique molecular identifiers. MiXCR, applied by TCRdb to the 5' RACE reads, yields one record per CDR3 protein. This sample has around 66,000 distinct CDR3 sequences, with about 6% found just once. This clonotype appeared many times. Its target is not known. Trimming pared 5 bases from V and 6 bases from J, leaving 13 bases between. Germline V gene data show CDR1 as LGHDT and CDR2 as YNNKEL (reference sequence). The CDR3 consists of 13 residues. This chain connects TRBV3-1 to TRBJ1-1, with D hard to call. This material consisted of whole blood, taken at baseline. The receptor was derived from an adult who was a healthcare worker with PCR-confirmed SARS-CoV-2 infection or an uninfected control (not recorded which). The CDR3 DNA follows: TGTGCCAGCAGCTTGCCTCGTGCCCCTGAAGCTTTCTTT. This gives the protein CASSLPRAPEAFF. Full variable domain (missing parts from reference TRBV3-1 and TRBJ1-1): DTAVSQTPKYLVTQMGNDKSIKCEQNLGHDTMYWYKQDSKKFLKIMFSYNNKELIINETVPNRFSPKSPDKAHLNLHINSLELGDSAVYFCASSLPRAPEAFFGQGTRLTVV.